The 3 T cell receptor beta chains listed next were all sequenced from one sample in a study of OX40 agonist ivuxolimab in advanced cancers. The data were produced by immunoSEQ multiplex PCR, yet TCRdb's version contains in-frame clones alone and is incomplete. The sample shows around 100,000 clones, 90% of them seen only once. The sequenced sample was CD4+ or CD8+ T cells sorted from blood, obtained in a trial of the OX40 agonist ivuxolimab. These receptors were collected from an adult with an advanced solid tumor such as melanoma, head and neck, liver or kidney cancer.

The V and J genes are TRBV5-4 and TRBJ2-7; 12 nucleotides agree with TRBD1. After removal of 4 bases from V and 4 bases from J, the junction contained 9 bases not matched to a gene. CDR1 is SGHNT and CDR2 is YYREEE in the germline V gene (reference sequence). This CDR3 is 16 amino acids long. In DNA form, the CDR3 reads TGTGCCAGCAGCCCTCGGGGGGGACAGGGGGCGTACGAGCAGTACTTC. Its protein is CASSPRGGQGAYEQYF.

This rearrangement joins TRBV7-2 to TRBJ1-2; perhaps TRBD1 as D (5 bases). Trimming took 5 bases from V and 4 from J, leaving 17 bases between them. The CDR3 runs 15 residues. Germline CDR1 is SGHTA and CDR2 is FQGNSA. The CDR3 bases are TGTGCCAGCAGCCCGCGGGAGGGGTTAGCCTATGGCTACACCTTC. The encoded protein is CASSPREGLAYGYTF.

The CDR3 is CASSQILTDYEQYF. CDR3 DNA: TGCGCCAGCAGCCAAATATTAACAGACTACGAGCAGTACTTC. The rearrangement uses TRBV4-3 and TRBJ2-7; D is unclear. Germline V gives CDR1 LGHNA, CDR2 YSLEER. The CDR3 covers 14 residues. Trimming left V 2 bases short and J 3 bases short, with 11 bases between.